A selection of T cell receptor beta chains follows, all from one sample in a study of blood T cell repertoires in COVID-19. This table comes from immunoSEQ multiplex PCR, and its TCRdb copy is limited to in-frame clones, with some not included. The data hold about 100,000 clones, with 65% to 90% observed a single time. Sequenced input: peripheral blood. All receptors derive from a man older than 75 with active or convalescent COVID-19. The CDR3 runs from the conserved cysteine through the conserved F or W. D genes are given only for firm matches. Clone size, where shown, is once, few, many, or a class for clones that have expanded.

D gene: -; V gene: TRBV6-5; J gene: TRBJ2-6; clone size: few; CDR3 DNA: TGTGCCAGCAGTCTCCAGGCCTCTGGGGCCAACGTCCTGACTTTC; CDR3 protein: CASSLQASGANVLTF
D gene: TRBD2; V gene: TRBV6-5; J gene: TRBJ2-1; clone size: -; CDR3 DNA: TGTGCCAGCAGTTCCACTAGCGCGAGTTACAATGAGCAGTTCTTC; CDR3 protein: CASSSTSASYNEQFF
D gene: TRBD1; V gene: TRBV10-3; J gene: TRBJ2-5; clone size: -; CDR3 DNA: TGTGCCATCAGCGTGACAGGGGGAGGGGAGGAGACCCAGTACTTC; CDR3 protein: CAISVTGGGEETQYF
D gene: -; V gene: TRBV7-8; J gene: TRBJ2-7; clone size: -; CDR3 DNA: TGTGCCAGCAGCTTAACGGGAGCCCCCGAGCAGTACTTC; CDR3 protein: CASSLTGAPEQYF
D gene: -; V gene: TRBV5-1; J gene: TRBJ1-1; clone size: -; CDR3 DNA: TGCGCCAGCAGCGTGGTTGGCTCTTCGAACACTGAAGCTTTCTTT; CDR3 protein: CASSVVGSSNTEAFF
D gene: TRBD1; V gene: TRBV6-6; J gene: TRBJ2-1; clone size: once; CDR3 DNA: TGTGCCAGCAACCCGCCTCCAGGGGGCTCCTACAATGAGCAGTTCTTC; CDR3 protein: CASNPPPGGSYNEQFF
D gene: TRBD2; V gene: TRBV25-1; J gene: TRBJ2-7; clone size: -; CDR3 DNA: TGTGCCAGCAGTGAGAGCGGGAGCCGCGAGCAGTACTTC; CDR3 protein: CASSESGSREQYF
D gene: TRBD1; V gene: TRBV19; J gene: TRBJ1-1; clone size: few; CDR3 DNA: TGTGCCAGTAGTGAGGGGAGGGACAGGGTAGGAAAAGCTTTCTTT; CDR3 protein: CASSEGRDRVGKAFF
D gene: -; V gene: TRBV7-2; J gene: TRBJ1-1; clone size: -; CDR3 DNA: TGTGCCAGCAGCCCAAACAGGGTCACTGAAGCTTTCTTT; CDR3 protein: CASSPNRVTEAFF
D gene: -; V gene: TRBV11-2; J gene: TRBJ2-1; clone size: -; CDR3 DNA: TGTGCCAGCAGCAGCCCACTGGCGGCTAATGAGCAGTTCTTC; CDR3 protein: CASSSPLAANEQFF
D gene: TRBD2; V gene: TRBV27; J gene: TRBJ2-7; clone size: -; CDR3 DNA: TGTGCCAGCAGTTTGAGCGGGAGTTACGAGCAGTACTTC; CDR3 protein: CASSLSGSYEQYF
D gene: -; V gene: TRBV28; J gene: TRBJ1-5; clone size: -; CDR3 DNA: TGTGCCAGCAGTTTGACACTCCAAGCGGGGACTTTT; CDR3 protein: CASSLTLQAGTF
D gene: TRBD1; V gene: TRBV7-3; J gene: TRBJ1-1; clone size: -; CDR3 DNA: TGTGCCAGCAGCAAGGGACAGGGTAACACTGAAGCTTTCTTT; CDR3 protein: CASSKGQGNTEAFF
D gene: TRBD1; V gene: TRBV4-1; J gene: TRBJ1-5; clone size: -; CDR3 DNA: TGCGCCAGCAGCAAACCGGGACAGGGGGTTCAGCCCCAGCATTTT; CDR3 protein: CASSKPGQGVQPQHF
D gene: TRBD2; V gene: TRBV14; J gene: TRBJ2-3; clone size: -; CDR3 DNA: TGTGCCAGCAGCTTTGGACTAGCGGGAAGAACAGATACGCAGTATTTT; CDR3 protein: CASSFGLAGRTDTQYF
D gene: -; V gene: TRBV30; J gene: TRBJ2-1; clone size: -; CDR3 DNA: TGTGCCTGGAACCCACTAGCCACCTACAATGAGCAGTTCTTC; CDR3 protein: CAWNPLATYNEQFF
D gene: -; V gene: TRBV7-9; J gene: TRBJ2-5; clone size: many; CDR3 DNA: TGTGCCAGCAGCTTAGCCCAGGGGTCGGGGACCCAGTACTTC; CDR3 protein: CASSLAQGSGTQYF
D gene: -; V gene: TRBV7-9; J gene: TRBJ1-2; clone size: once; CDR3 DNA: TGTGCCAGCAGCTTAGAGAACAGGGCCCGCTCCTATGGCTACACCTTC; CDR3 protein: CASSLENRARSYGYTF
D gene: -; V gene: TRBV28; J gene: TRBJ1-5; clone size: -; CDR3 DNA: TGTGCCAGCAGTTTGCGCCCTCGCGGGCCCCAGCATTTT; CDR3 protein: CASSLRPRGPQHF
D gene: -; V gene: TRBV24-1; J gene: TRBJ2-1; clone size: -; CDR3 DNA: TGTGCCACCAGTGATTTGCAGGCTAGCAGCGAGCAGTTCTTC; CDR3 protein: CATSDLQASSEQFF
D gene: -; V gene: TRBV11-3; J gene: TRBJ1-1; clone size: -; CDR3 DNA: TGTGCCAGCAGCCAGGTCGCGAGCACTGAAGCTTTCTTT; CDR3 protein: CASSQVASTEAFF
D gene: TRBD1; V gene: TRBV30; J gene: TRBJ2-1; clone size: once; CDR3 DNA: TGTGCCTGGACGGGACAGGGGGGGAATGAGCAGTTCTTC; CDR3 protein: CAWTGQGGNEQFF
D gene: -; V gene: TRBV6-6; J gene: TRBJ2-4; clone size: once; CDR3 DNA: TGTGCCAGCAGACTGCTCCAGGGGCAGGGCATTCAGTACTTC; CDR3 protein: CASRLLQGQGIQYF
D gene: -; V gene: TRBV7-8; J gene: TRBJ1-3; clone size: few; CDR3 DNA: TGTGCCAGCAGCTCCGCACCCAGGGGCGGCTCTGGAAACACCATATATTTT; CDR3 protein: CASSSAPRGGSGNTIYF
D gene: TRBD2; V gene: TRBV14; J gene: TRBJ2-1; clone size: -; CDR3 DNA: TGTGCCAGCAGCCAAGTGACTAGCGGGATGGGTGAGCAGTTCTTC; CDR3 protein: CASSQVTSGMGEQFF
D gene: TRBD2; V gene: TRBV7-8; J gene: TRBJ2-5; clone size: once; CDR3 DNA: TGTGCCAGCAGCTTCGGATTTAGTTTAGCGGGAGGGTTGAAGACCCAGTACTTC; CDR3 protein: CASSFGFSLAGGLKTQYF
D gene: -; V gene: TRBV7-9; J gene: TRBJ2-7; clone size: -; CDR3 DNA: TGTGCCAGCAGCCACTCCTATGGTGCGAAATCCTACGAGCAGTACTTC; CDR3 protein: CASSHSYGAKSYEQYF
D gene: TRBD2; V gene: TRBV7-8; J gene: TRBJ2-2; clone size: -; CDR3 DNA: TGTGCCAGCAGCTCGATAACTAGCGGAACCGGGGAGCTGTTTTTT; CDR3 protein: CASSSITSGTGELFF
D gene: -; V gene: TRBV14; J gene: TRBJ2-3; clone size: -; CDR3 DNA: TGTGCCAGCAGCCAAGGTGGAGTGGGAGCTACGCAGTATTTT; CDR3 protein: CASSQGGVGATQYF
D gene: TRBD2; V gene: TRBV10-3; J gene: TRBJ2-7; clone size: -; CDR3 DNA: TGTGCCATCAGCCCCGGGACTAGCGGAACCTACGAGCAGTACTTC; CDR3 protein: CAISPGTSGTYEQYF
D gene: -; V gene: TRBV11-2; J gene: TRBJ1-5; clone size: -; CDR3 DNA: TGTGCCAGCAGCTTAGTGGGGACTACACAGCCCCAGCATTTT; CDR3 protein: CASSLVGTTQPQHF
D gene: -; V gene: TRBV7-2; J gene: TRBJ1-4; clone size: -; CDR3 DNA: TGTGCCAGCAGCTTATTATCAGGGACACATCCAACTAATGAAAAACTGTTTTTT; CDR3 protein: CASSLLSGTHPTNEKLFF
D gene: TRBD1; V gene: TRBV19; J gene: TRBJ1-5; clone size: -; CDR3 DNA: TGTGCCAGTAGTATAGATCCCTGGGCAGGGGGTCAGCCCCAGCATTTT; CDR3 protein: CASSIDPWAGGQPQHF
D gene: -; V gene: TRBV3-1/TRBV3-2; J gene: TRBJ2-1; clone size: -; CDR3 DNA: TGTGCCAGCAGCCAAGAGAAGGGAAAGACTAACCTCTTCTCCTACAATGAGCAGTTCTTC; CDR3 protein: CASSQEKGKTNLFSYNEQFF
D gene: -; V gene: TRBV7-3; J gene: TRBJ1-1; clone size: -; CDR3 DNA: TGTGCCAGCAGCCCAGACAGCGTGTGGACTGAAGCTTTCTTT; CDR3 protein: CASSPDSVWTEAFF
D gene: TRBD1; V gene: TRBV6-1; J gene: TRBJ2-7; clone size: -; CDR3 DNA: TGTGCCAGCAGTGAGTGGGGACAGACTTACGAGCAGTACTTC; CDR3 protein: CASSEWGQTYEQYF
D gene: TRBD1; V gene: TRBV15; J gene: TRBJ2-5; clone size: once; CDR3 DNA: TGTGCCACCAGCAGCGTGACAGGGGGAGAGACCCAGTACTTC; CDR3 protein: CATSSVTGGETQYF
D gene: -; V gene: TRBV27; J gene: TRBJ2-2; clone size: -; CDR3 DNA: TGTGCCAGCAGTTTATTCAGGGGCTTCAACACCGGGGAGCTGTTTTTT; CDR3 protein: CASSLFRGFNTGELFF
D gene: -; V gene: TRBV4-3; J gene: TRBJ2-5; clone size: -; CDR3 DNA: TGCGCCAGCAGCCAAGAGCTGGGTGGGCGCCAAGAGACCCAGTACTTC; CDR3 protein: CASSQELGGRQETQYF
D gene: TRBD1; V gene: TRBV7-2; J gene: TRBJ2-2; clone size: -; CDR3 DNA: TGTGCCAGCAGCCCGGACAGGGTCGCCGGGGAGCTGTTTTTT; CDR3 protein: CASSPDRVAGELFF
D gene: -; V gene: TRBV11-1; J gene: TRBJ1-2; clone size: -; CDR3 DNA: TGTGCCAGCAGCCCTTGGGACACCTTCAACTATGGCTACACCTTC; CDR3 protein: CASSPWDTFNYGYTF
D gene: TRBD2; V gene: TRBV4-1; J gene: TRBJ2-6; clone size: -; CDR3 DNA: TGCGCCAGCAGCCCGTTCACGGGACTAGCGGCCTCTGGGGCCAACGTCCTGACTTTC; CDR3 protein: CASSPFTGLAASGANVLTF
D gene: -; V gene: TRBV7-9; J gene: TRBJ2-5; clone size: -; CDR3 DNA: TGTGCCAGCAGCTGGGCCCAATCTGAGACCCAGTACTTC; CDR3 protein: CASSWAQSETQYF
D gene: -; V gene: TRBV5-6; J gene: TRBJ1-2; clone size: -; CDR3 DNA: TGTGCCAGCAGCTTGCTGGGGGCTCATGGCTACACCTTC; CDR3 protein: CASSLLGAHGYTF
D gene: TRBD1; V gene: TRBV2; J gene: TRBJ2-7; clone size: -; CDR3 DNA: TGTGCCAGCGGGGGACAGGGGGCTGTGGGTGAGCAGTACTTC; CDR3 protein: CASGGQGAVGEQYF
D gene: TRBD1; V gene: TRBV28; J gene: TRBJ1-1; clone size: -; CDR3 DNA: TGTGCCAGCAAACTTCTCCCGGGACAGGGGGCGAACACTGAAGCTTTCTTT; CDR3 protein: CASKLLPGQGANTEAFF
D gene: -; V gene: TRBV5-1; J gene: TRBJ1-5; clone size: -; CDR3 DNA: TGCGCCAGCAGCTTGGTGGGGGGTAGAGATCAGCCCCAGCATTTT; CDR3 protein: CASSLVGGRDQPQHF
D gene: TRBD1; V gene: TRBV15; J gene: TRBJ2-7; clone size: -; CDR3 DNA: TGTGCCACCAGCAGAGGGTTGGACAGGGGCTCCTACGAGCAGTACTTC; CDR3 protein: CATSRGLDRGSYEQYF
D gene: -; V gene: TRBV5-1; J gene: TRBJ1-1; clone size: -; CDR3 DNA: TGCGCCAGCAGCTTGTCAGGGGCCACTGAAGCTTTCTTT; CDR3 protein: CASSLSGATEAFF
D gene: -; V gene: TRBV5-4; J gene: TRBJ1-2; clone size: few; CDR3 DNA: TGTGCCAGCAGCCAGGCAGTAGGTACCAACTATGGCTACACCTTC; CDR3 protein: CASSQAVGTNYGYTF